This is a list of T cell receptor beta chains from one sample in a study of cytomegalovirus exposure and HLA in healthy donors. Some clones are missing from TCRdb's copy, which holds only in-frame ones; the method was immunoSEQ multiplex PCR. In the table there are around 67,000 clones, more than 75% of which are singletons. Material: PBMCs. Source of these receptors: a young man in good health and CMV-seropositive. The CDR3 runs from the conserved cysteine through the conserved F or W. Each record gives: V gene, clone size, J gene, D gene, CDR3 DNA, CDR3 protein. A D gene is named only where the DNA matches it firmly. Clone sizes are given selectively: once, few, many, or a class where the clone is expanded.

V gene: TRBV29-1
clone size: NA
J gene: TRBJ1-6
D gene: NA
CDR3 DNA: TGCAGCGTTAGGGAACAGGGATCGGATAATTCACCCCTCCACTTT
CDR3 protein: CSVREQGSDNSPLHF

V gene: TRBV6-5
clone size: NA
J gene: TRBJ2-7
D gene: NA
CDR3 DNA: TGTGCCAGCAGCCCCGGGGTGGGATTATCCTACGAGCAGTACTTC
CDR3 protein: CASSPGVGLSYEQYF

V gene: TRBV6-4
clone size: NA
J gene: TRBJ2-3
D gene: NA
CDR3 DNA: TGTGCCAGCAGTGAGAGGACTACCCCAGATACGCAGTATTTT
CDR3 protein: CASSERTTPDTQYF

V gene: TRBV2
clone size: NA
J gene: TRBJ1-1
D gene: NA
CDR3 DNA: TGTGCCAGCACTCTGAACACTGAAGCTTTCTTT
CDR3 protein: CASTLNTEAFF

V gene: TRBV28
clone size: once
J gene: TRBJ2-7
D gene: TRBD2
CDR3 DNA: TGTGCCAGCTTGAGCGGGGGAGCTCTTAACGAGCAGTACTTC
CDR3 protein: CASLSGGALNEQYF

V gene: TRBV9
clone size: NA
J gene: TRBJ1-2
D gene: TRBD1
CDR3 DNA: TGTGCCAGCAGCACGGGGACAGGGGAGGGAAGTGGCTACACCTTC
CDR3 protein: CASSTGTGEGSGYTF

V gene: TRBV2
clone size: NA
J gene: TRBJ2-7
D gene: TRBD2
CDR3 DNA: TGTGCCTTTTCGGGAGGGTACGAGCAGTACTTC
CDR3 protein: CAFSGGYEQYF

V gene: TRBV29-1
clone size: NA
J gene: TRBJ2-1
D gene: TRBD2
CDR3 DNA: TGCAGCGCCGGGGGGGCAGAGAGAGATTACAATGAGCAGTTCTTC
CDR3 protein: CSAGGAERDYNEQFF

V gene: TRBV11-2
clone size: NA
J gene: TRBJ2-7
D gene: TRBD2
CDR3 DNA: TGTGCCAGCAGCTTACGGGCTAGCGGGTCCTACGAGCAGTACTTC
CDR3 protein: CASSLRASGSYEQYF

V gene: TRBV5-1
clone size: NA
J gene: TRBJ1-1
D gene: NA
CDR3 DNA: TGCGCCAGCAGCCCCGGACAGCACACTGAAGCTTTCTTT
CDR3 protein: CASSPGQHTEAFF

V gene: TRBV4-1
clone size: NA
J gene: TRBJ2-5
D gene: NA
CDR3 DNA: TGCGCCAGCAGCCAAGATCAGGATCTAACCCAGTACTTC
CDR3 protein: CASSQDQDLTQYF

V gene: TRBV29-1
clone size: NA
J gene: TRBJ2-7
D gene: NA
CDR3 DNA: TGCAGCGTTGAAGTTAGTATCGAGCAGTACTTC
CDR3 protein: CSVEVSIEQYF

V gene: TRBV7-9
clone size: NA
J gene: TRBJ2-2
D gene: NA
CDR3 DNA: TGTGCCAGCAGCTTAGTCCTCACCGGGGAGCTGTTTTTT
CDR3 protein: CASSLVLTGELFF